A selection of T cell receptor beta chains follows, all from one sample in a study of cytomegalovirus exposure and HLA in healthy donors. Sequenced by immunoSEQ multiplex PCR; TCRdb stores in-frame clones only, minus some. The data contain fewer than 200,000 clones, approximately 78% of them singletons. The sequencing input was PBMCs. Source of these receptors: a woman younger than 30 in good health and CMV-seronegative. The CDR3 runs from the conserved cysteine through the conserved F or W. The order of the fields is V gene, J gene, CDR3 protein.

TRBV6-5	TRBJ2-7	CASSSTGVFTPHEQYF
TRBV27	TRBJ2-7	CASSRRAPEMGLYYEQYF
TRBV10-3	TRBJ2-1	CAISDQGAEQFF
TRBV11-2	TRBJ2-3	CASSPASVGDTQYF
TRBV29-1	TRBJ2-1	CSVGGLAVGEQFF
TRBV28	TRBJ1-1	CASIIRGGNTEAFF
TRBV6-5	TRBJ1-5	CASSTTTASPQHF
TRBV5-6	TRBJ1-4	CASSLSNPGGEKLFF
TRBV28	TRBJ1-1	CASSVTGTGAFF
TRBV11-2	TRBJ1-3	CASSLGAAGNTIYF
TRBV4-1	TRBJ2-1	CASSQGGLAVYNEQFF
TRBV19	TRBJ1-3	CASRQSRTSDTIYF
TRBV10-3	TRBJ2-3	CAIQGERGTDTQYF
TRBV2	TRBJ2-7	CASKDRVRGWEQYF
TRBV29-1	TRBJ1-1	CSGAPQGGGTEAFF